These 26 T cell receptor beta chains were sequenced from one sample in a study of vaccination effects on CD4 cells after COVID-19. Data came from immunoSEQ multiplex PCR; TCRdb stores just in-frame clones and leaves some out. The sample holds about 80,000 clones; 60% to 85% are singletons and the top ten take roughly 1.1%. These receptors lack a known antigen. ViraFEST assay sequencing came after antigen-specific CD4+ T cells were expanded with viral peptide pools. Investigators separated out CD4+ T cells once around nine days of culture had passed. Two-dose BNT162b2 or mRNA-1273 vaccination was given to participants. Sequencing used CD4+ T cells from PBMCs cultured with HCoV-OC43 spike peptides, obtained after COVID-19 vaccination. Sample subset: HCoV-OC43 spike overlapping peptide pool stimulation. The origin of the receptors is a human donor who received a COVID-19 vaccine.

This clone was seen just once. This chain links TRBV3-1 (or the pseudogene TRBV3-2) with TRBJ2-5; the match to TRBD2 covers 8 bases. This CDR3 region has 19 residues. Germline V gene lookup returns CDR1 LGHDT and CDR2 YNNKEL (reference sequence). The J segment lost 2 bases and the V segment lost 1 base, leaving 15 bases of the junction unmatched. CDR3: CASSQGNGGLVSGQETQYF. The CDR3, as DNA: TGTGCCAGCAGCCAAGGTAACGGGGGACTAGTTAGCGGTCAAGAGACCCAGTACTTC.

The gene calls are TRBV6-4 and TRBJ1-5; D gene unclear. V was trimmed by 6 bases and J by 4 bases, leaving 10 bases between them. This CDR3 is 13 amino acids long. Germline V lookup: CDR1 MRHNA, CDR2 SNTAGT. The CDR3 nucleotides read TGTGCCAGCAGCACCGGAGGAAATCAGCCCCAGCATTTT. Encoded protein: CASSTGGNQPQHF.

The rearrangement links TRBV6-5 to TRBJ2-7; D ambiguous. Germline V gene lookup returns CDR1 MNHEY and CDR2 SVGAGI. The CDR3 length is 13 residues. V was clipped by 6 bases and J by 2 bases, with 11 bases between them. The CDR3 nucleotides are TGTGCCAGCAGGCCAGGTTCCACCTACGAGCAGTACGTC. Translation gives CASRPGSTYEQYV.

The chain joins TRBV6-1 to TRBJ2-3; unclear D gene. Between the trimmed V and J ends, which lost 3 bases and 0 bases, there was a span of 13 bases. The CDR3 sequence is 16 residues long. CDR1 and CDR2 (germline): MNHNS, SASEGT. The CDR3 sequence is CASSDRVGSSTDTQYF. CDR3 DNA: TGTGCCAGCAGTGACCGGGTGGGCTCGAGCACAGATACGCAGTATTTT.

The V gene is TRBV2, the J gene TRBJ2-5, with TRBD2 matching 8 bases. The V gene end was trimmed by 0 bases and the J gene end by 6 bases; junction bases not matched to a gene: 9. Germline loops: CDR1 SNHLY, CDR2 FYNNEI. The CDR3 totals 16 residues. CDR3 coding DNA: TGTGCCAGCAGTGAAGCGCAACGGGGGGGCCCTAAGACCCAGTACTTC. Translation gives CASSEAQRGGPKTQYF.

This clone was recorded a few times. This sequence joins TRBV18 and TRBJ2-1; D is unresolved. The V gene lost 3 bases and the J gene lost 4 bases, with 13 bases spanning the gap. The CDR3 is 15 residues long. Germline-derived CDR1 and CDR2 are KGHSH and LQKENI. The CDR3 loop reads CASSPFVVGYNEQFF. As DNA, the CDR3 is TGTGCCAGCTCACCGTTCGTCGTTGGTTACAATGAGCAGTTCTTC.

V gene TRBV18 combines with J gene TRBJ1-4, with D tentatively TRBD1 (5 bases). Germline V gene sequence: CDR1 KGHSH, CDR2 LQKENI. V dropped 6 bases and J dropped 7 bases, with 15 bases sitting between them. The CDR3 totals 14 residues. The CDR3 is CASSSGFHGEKLFF. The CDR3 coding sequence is TGTGCCAGCTCGTCAGGGTTTCACGGTGAAAAACTGTTTTTT.

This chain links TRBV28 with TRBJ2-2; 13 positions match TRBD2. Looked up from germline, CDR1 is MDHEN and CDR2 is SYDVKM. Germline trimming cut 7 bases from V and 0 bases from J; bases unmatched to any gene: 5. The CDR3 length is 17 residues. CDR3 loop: CASITGLAGTNTGELFF. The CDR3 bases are TGTGCCAGCATCACGGGACTAGCGGGGACGAACACCGGGGAGCTGTTTTTT.

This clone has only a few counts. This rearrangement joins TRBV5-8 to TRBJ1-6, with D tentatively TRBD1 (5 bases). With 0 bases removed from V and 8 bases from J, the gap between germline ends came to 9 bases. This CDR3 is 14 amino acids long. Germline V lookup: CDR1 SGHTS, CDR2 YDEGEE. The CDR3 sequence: CASSLAFRDSPLHF. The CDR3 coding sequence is TGTGCCAGCAGCTTGGCCTTCAGGGATTCACCCCTCCACTTT.

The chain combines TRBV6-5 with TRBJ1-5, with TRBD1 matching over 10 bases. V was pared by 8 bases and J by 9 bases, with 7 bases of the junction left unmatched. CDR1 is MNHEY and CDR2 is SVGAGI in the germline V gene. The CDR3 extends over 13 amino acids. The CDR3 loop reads CASGRTGGGPQHF. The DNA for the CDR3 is TGTGCCAGCGGTAGGACAGGGGGAGGGCCCCAGCATTTT.

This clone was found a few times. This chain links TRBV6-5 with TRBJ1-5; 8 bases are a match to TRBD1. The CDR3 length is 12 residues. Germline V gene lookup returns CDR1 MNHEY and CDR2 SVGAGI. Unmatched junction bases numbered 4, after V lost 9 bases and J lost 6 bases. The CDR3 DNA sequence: TGTGCCAGTCACAGGGGGGCTCAGCCCCAGCATTTT. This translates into CASHRGAQPQHF.

This chain's CDR3 is CASSAIHTIPTDTQYF. The CDR3 DNA reads TGTGCCAGCAGCGCAATTCACACCATACCCACAGATACGCAGTATTTT. The chain employs TRBV21-1 and TRBJ2-3; TRBD1 is the table's D call, not checked against the DNA. TRBV21-1 is designated a pseudogene. The CDR3 loop spans 16 amino acids.

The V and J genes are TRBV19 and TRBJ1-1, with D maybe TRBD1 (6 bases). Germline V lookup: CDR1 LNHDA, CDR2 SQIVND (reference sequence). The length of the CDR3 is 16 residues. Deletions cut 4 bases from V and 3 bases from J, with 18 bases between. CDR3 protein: CASSRGWGAPDTEAFF. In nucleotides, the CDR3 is TGTGCCAGTAGTAGGGGTTGGGGGGCGCCGGACACTGAAGCTTTCTTT.

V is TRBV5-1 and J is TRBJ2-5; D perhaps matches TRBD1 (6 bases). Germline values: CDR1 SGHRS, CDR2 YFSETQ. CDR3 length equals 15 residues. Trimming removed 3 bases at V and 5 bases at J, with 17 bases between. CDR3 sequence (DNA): TGCGCCAGCAGCTATCAGGGGCAGGTGCAGGAGACCCAGTACTTC. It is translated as CASSYQGQVQETQYF.

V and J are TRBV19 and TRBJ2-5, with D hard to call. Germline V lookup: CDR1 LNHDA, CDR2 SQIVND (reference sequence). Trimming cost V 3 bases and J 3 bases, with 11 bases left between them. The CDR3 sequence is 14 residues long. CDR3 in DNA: TGTGCCAGTAGTATTCTGTACCCTAAAGAGACCCAGTACTTC. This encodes CASSILYPKETQYF.

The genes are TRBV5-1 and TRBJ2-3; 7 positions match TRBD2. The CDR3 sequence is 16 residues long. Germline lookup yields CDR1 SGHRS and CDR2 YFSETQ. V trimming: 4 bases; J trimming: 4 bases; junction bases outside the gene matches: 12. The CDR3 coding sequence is TGCGCCAGCAGCGCTCTAGCGGCGGTCCGCCCAGATACGCAGTATTTT. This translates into CASSALAAVRPDTQYF.

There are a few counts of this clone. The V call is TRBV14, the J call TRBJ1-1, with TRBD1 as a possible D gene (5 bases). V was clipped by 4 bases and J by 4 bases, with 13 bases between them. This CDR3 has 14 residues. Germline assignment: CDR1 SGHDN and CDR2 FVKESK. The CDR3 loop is CASSLLGGVTEAFF. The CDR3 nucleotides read TGTGCCAGCAGCCTCCTGGGAGGGGTCACTGAAGCTTTCTTT. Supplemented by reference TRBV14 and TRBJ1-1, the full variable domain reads EAGVTQFPSHSVIEKGQTVTLRCDPISGHDNLYWYRRVMGKEIKFLLHFVKESKQDESGMPNNRFLAERTGGTYSTLKVQPAELEDSGVYFCASSLLGGVTEAFFGQGTRLTVV.

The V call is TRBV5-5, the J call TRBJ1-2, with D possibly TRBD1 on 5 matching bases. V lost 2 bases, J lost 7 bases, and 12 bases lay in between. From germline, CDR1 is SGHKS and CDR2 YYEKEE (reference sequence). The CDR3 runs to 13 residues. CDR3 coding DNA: TGTGCCAGCAGCTTTTTTGGGGGGTCTGGCTACACCTTC. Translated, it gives CASSFFGGSGYTF.

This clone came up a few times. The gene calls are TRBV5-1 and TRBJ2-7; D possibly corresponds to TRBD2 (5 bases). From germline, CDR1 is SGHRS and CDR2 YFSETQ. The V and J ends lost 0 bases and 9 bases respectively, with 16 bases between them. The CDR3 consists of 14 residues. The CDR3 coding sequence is TGCGCCAGCAGCTTGGCCCCTTGGGTAGCGTGGCAGTACGTC. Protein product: CASSLAPWVAWQYV.

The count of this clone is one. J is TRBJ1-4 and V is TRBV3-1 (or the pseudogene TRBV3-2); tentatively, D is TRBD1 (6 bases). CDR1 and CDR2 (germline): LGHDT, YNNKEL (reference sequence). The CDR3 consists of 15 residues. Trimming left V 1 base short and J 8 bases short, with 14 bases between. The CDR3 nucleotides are TGTGCCAGCAGCCAAGGGGGGGCTCGGCAAGAAAAACTGTTTTTT. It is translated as CASSQGGARQEKLFF.

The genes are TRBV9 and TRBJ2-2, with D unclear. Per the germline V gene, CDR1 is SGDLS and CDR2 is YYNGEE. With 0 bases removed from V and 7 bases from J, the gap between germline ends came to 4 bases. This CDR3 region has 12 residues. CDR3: CASSVVGGELFF. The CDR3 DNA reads TGTGCCAGCAGCGTAGTAGGCGGGGAGCTGTTTTTT.

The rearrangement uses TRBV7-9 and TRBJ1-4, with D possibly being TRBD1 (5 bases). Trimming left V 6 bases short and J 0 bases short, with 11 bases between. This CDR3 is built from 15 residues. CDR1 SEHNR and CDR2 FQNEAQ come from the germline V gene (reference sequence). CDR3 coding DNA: TGTGCCAGCAGTTCAGGGCAGACAACTAATGAAAAACTGTTTTTT. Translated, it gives CASSSGQTTNEKLFF.

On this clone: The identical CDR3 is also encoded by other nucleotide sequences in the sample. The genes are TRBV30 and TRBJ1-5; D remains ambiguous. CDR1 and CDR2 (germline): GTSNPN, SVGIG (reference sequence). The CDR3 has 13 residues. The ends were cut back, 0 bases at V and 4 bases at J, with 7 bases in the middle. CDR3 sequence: CAWSVGQNQPQHF. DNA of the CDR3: TGTGCCTGGAGTGTCGGTCAGAATCAGCCCCAGCATTTT. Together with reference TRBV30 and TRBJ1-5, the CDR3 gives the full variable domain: SQTIHQWPATLVQPVGSPLSLECTVEGTSNPNLYWYRQAAGRGLQLLFYSVGIGQISSEVPQNLSASRPQDRQFILSSKKLLLSDSGFYLCAWSVGQNQPQHFGDGTRLSIL.

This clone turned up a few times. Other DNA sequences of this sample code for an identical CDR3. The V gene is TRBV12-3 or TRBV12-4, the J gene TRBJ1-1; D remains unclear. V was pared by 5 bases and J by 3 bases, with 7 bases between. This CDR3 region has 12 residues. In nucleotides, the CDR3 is TGTGCCAGCAGTCCTGGGTACACTGAAGCTTTCTTT. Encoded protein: CASSPGYTEAFF.

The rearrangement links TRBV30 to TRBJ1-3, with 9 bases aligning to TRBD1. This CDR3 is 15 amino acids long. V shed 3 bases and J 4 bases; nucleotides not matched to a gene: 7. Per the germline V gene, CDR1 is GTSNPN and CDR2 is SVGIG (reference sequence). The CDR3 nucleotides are TGTGCCTGGAGACTACAGGGGGCGCAAGGAAACACCATATATTTT. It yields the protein CAWRLQGAQGNTIYF.

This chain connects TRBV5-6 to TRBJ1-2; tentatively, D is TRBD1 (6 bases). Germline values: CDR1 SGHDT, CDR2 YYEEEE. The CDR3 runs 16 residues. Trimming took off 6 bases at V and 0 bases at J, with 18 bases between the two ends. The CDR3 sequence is CASTKAGDLSNYGYTF. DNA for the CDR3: TGTGCCAGCACCAAAGCAGGGGACCTTTCTAACTATGGCTACACCTTC.